These 32 T cell receptor beta chains were all obtained from the same sample, sequenced in a study of CD8+ T cells in alopecia areata. Noted treatment: oral pan-JAK inhibitor, 5-10 mg twice daily. Extracted RNA was reverse transcribed, and the resulting cDNA served as sequencing template. Here immunoSEQ multiplex PCR was the method, and the copy in TCRdb shows in-frame clones only, minus some. The sample lists 150,000 to 200,000 clones, less than 70% occurring once. The sample in question was CD4+ T cells sorted from blood, obtained at week 24, from a patient treated with tofacitinib. The receptor set was obtained from a human donor with alopecia areata.

This clone was counted a few times. The gene calls are TRBV29-1 and TRBJ2-7, with a weak D call TRBD1 (6 bases). V lost 1 base and J 2 bases, leaving 6 bases between the germline ends. The CDR3 covers 12 residues. Germline V gene lookup returns CDR1 SQVTM and CDR2 ANQGSEA. CDR3 loop: CSVEGTAYEQYF. The CDR3 region has the DNA TGCAGCGTTGAAGGGACAGCCTACGAGCAGTACTTC.

The CDR3 loop is CASSESTLGYGYTF. The CDR3 nucleotides read TGTGCCAGCAGTGAGAGTACCTTGGGCTATGGCTACACCTTC. The rearrangement links TRBV2 to TRBJ1-2; D unclear. CDR3 length equals 14 residues. V was shortened by 3 bases and J by 4 bases, with 12 bases between the two germline ends. Per germline, CDR1 SNHLY and CDR2 FYNNEI.

The chain is built from TRBV18 and TRBJ2-1; no clear D gene. Germline lookup yields CDR1 KGHSH and CDR2 LQKENI. The CDR3 extends over 16 amino acids. V shed 1 base and J shed 9 bases, with 19 bases lying between them. CDR3 sequence reads: CASSPRASPALVEQFF. CDR3 nucleotide sequence: TGTGCCAGCTCACCACGGGCTAGTCCCGCCTTGGTTGAGCAGTTCTTC.

This clone was picked up one time. The rearrangement links TRBV29-1 to TRBJ1-1; no firm D call. Germline V gene lookup returns CDR1 SQVTM and CDR2 ANQGSEA. This CDR3 is built from 10 residues. V was clipped by 4 bases and J by 4 bases, with 4 bases between them. The CDR3 sequence: CSVVRTEAFF. The CDR3, as DNA: TGCAGCGTTGTCCGCACTGAAGCTTTCTTT. The full variable domain, its missing parts supplied by reference TRBV29-1 and TRBJ1-1, is SAVISQKPSRDICQRGTSLTIQCQVDSQVTMMFWYRQQPGQSLTLIATANQGSEATYESGFVIDKFPISRPNLTFSTLTVSNMSPEDSSIYLCSVVRTEAFFGQGTRLTVV.

About this clone: Germline is not matched at one junction end, which may reflect a read error. This chain joins TRBV5-1 and TRBJ2-6; 12 bases agree with TRBD1. Germline V gene data show CDR1 as SGHRS and CDR2 as YFSETQ. This CDR3 spans 19 amino acids. This CDR3 reads CASSLGTGGSLSGANVPTF. As DNA, the CDR3 is TGCGCCAGCAGCTTAGGGACAGGGGGCTCCCTCTCTGGGGCCAACGTCCCGACTTTC.

The V gene is TRBV9, the J gene TRBJ1-2; 7 nucleotides match TRBD1. The V segment lost 4 bases and the J segment 10 bases; nucleotides outside the gene matches: 13. CDR1 is SGDLS, CDR2 YYNGEE, per germline. The CDR3 runs to 14 residues. The CDR3: CASSRRTGREDYTF. CDR3 DNA: TGTGCCAGCAGCCGCAGGACAGGTCGTGAGGACTACACCTTC. Based on the CDR3 plus reference TRBV9 and TRBJ1-2, the full variable domain is DSGVTQTPKHLITATGQRVTLRCSPRSGDLSVYWYQQSLDQGLQFLIQYYNGEERAKGNILERFSAQQFPDLHSELNLSSLELGDSALYFCASSRRTGREDYTFGSGTRLTVV.

The chain is built from TRBV7-2 and TRBJ1-6; D remains ambiguous. Germline loops: CDR1 SGHTA, CDR2 FQGNSA. The CDR3 has 17 amino acids. V lost 4 bases and J 5 bases, leaving 18 bases between the germline ends. The CDR3 protein is CASSSGTAVRNNSPLHF. CDR3 nucleotides: TGTGCCAGCAGCTCCGGTACCGCCGTCAGGAATAATTCACCCCTCCACTTT.

The rearrangement links TRBV30 to TRBJ1-1; TRBD1 is a possible D gene (6 bases). The V gene's germline CDR1 is GTSNPN and CDR2 SVGIG (reference sequence). The V and J ends lost 4 bases and 1 base respectively, with 19 bases between them. The CDR3 covers 16 residues. The CDR3 DNA reads as TGTGCCTGGACCAGGGGATCGGGCCTCTCGAACACTGAAGCTTTCTTT. Encoded protein: CAWTRGSGLSNTEAFF.

The CDR3 loop reads CSVPGTSGIEQFF. CDR3 nucleotides: TGCAGCGTACCCGGGACTAGCGGAATAGAGCAGTTCTTC. The chain is built from TRBV29-1 and TRBJ2-1; 11 positions match TRBD2. The ends lost 6 bases at V and 10 bases at J; junction bases unmatched: 8. Germline values: CDR1 SQVTM, CDR2 ANQGSEA. The CDR3 totals 13 residues.

The chain couples TRBV19 to TRBJ1-6; D gene unclear. The CDR3 extends over 14 amino acids. V lost 3 bases, J lost 9 bases, and 12 bases lay in between. The V gene's germline CDR1 is LNHDA and CDR2 SQIVND (reference sequence). In nucleotides, the CDR3 is TGTGCCAGTAGTATGGCCCCCGGTGGTTCACCCCTCCACTTT. The encoded protein is CASSMAPGGSPLHF.

The chain couples TRBV30 to TRBJ2-3, with D unclear. V lost 2 bases and J lost 2, with 8 bases in between. Per the germline V gene, CDR1 is GTSNPN and CDR2 is SVGIG (reference sequence). There are 13 residues in the CDR3. CDR3: CAWSSRVTDTQYF. CDR3 nucleotides: TGTGCCTGGAGTTCACGCGTCACAGATACGCAGTATTTT.

The genes are TRBV19 and TRBJ2-1, with no clear D. Germline lookup yields CDR1 LNHDA and CDR2 SQIVND (reference sequence). The CDR3 is 13 residues long. The V end lost 4 bases, the J end lost 4 bases, and 8 bases lay between the germline ends. The CDR3 reads CASSKSAYNEQFF. The CDR3 DNA follows: TGTGCCAGTAGTAAGAGCGCTTACAATGAGCAGTTCTTC. Supplemented by reference TRBV19 and TRBJ2-1, the full variable domain reads DGGITQSPKYLFRKEGQNVTLSCEQNLNHDAMYWYRQDPGQGLRLIYYSQIVNDFQKGDIAEGYSVSREKKESFPLTVTSAQKNPTAFYLCASSKSAYNEQFFGPGTRLTVL.

The genes are TRBV6-5 and TRBJ2-3; D unresolved. The CDR3 spans 11 residues. V was pared by 8 bases and J by 6 bases, with 9 bases between. Germline assignment: CDR1 MNHEY and CDR2 SVGAGI. In DNA, the CDR3 is TGTGCCAGCTGGAGCCGGGATACGCAGTATTTT. Residues: CASWSRDTQYF.

The chain links TRBV29-1 to TRBJ1-5, with 7 bases fitting TRBD1. The germline V gene encodes CDR1 SQVTM and CDR2 ANQGSEA. The J segment lost 2 bases and the V segment lost 4 bases, leaving 8 bases of the junction unmatched. The CDR3 loop spans 15 amino acids. As DNA, the CDR3 is TGCAGCGTTGCGTTTGGGACAGATGGCAATCAGCCCCAGCATTTT. The encoded protein is CSVAFGTDGNQPQHF.

This clone has a handful of counts. This chain joins TRBV29-1 and TRBJ2-1; 8 nucleotides line up with TRBD1. In germline, CDR1 is SQVTM, CDR2 ANQGSEA. V gave up 7 bases and J gave up 4 bases; unmatched junction bases: 12. This CDR3 has 15 amino acids. The DNA of the CDR3 is TGCAGCGCAGGAGGGTCAGGGGGCTTATACAATGAGCAGTTCTTC. Protein: CSAGGSGGLYNEQFF.

This clone was picked up a small number of times. V usage is TRBV9 and J usage is TRBJ1-2, with 8 bases that match TRBD1. The CDR3 covers 14 residues. V shed 3 bases and J 9 bases; nucleotides not matched to a gene: 10. The V gene's germline CDR1 is SGDLS and CDR2 YYNGEE. Here the CDR3 reads CASSAVVDRGSYTF. CDR3 DNA: TGTGCCAGCAGCGCGGTCGTAGACAGGGGAAGCTACACCTTC.

The chain combines TRBV2 with TRBJ2-5; D possibly corresponds to TRBD2 (5 bases). The CDR3 is made up of 13 amino acids. Trimming took off 6 bases at V and 7 bases at J, with 15 bases between the two ends. Germline V lookup: CDR1 SNHLY, CDR2 FYNNEI. The CDR3 protein is CASRPGGGGTQYF. The CDR3 DNA follows: TGTGCCAGCAGGCCTGGCGGTGGAGGGACCCAGTACTTC.

This chain joins TRBV5-8 and TRBJ2-2, with TRBD2 matching 9 bases. The CDR3 has 16 amino acids. Germline CDR1 SGHTS, CDR2 YDEGEE. Germline trimming cut 2 bases from V and 3 bases from J; bases unmatched to any gene: 5. The CDR3 reads CASSFPLAGYTGELFF. CDR3 DNA sequence: TGTGCCAGCAGCTTCCCGCTAGCGGGGTACACCGGGGAGCTGTTTTTT. Supplemented by reference TRBV5-8 and TRBJ2-2, the full variable domain reads EAGVTQSPTHLIKTRGQQATLRCSPISGHTSVYWYQQALGLGLQFLLWYDEGEERNRGNFPPRFSGRQFPNYSSELNVNALELEDSALYLCASSFPLAGYTGELFFGEGSRLTVL.

Details on this clone: The same CDR3 is also encoded by other DNA sequences in this sample. The chain joins TRBV30 to TRBJ2-5, with 9 bases fitting TRBD2. The ends lost 8 bases at V and 0 bases at J; junction bases unmatched: 7. Germline V lookup: CDR1 GTSNPN, CDR2 SVGIG (reference sequence). The CDR3 has 14 residues. As DNA, the CDR3 is TGTGCCCGGTCAGCGGGGGGATACCAAGAGACCCAGTACTTC. It encodes CARSAGGYQETQYF.

The chain couples TRBV6-5 to TRBJ2-3, with 8 bases matching TRBD1. Germline V gene lookup returns CDR1 MNHEY and CDR2 SVGAGI. The CDR3 consists of 14 residues. Trimming cost V 6 bases and J 2 bases; bases outside gene matches: 4. This CDR3 reads CASSGQGDTDTQYF. As DNA, the CDR3 is TGTGCCAGCAGCGGACAGGGTGACACAGATACGCAGTATTTT.

Only a few counts were recorded for this clone. The chain joins TRBV25-1 to TRBJ1-2; no reliable D call. CDR3 length equals 17 residues. The germline CDR1 and CDR2 sequences are MGHDK and SYGVNS. Trimming stripped 5 bases from V and 0 bases from J, with 19 bases between. In DNA, the CDR3 is TGTGCCAGCAGTCGGGCTCAGGACGGACGAGCTAACTATGGCTACACCTTC. This translates into CASSRAQDGRANYGYTF.

This clone was found once. The chain is built from TRBV19 and TRBJ1-6, with 9 bases identical to TRBD1. In germline, CDR1 is LNHDA, CDR2 SQIVND (reference sequence). The CDR3 loop spans 14 amino acids. V shed 6 bases and J 16 bases; nucleotides not matched to a gene: 13. The CDR3 sequence is CASSFRDRDKVLHF. The CDR3, as DNA: TGTGCCAGTAGCTTCCGGGACAGGGACAAGGTTCTCCACTTT.

This clone was observed a few times. DNA for the CDR3: TGCAGCGTTGCGACAGGGGGTAGGTCAGATACGCAGTATTTT. This codes for CSVATGGRSDTQYF. This sequence joins TRBV29-1 and TRBJ2-3; 9 bases agree with TRBD1. The CDR3 is made up of 14 amino acids. Looked up from germline, CDR1 is SQVTM and CDR2 is ANQGSEA. Trimming removed 4 bases from V and 4 bases from J; junction bases left unmatched: 6.

The table lists this clone with a count of one. V gene TRBV30 combines with J gene TRBJ1-2; D is uncertain. There are 13 residues in the CDR3. Trimming left V 0 bases short and J 2 bases short, with 7 bases between. In germline, CDR1 is GTSNPN, CDR2 SVGIG (reference sequence). The CDR3 spells CAWSVGRNYGYTF. In DNA, the CDR3 is TGTGCCTGGAGTGTAGGCAGAAACTATGGCTACACCTTC. The variable domain in full, completed from reference TRBV30 and TRBJ1-2, reads SQTIHQWPATLVQPVGSPLSLECTVEGTSNPNLYWYRQAAGRGLQLLFYSVGIGQISSEVPQNLSASRPQDRQFILSSKKLLLSDSGFYLCAWSVGRNYGYTFGSGTRLTVV.

CDR3 amino acids: CASSLEARQETQYF. The CDR3 DNA sequence: TGTGCCAGCAGCTTAGAGGCCAGGCAAGAGACCCAGTACTTC. The gene calls are TRBV7-8 and TRBJ2-5; the D is unclear. The germline V gene has CDR1 SGHVS and CDR2 FQNEAQ. V gave up 1 base and J gave up 2 bases, with 8 bases separating them. The CDR3 extends over 14 amino acids.

The J gene is TRBJ1-6, the V gene TRBV7-9; D not resolved. CDR1 and CDR2 from the germline V gene are SEHNR and FQNEAQ (reference sequence). Between the trimmed V and J ends, which lost 3 bases and 6 bases, there was a span of 3 bases. The CDR3 length is 12 residues. Here the CDR3 reads CASSLGNSPLHF. The CDR3 DNA reads TGTGCCAGCAGCTTGGGTAATTCACCCCTCCACTTT.

This clone was recorded a few times. The gene calls are TRBV7-9 and TRBJ1-4; TRBD1 matches 10 bases. The V gene's germline CDR1 is SEHNR and CDR2 FQNEAQ (reference sequence). This CDR3 is 17 amino acids long. Trimming took 1 base from V and 2 from J; bases not matched to a gene: 4. The CDR3 DNA reads as TGTGCCAGCAGCTTAGGACAGGGGGCGCGGACTAATGAAAAACTGTTTTTT. This gives the protein CASSLGQGARTNEKLFF.

This clone came up a few times. The chain has TRBV6-1 and TRBJ1-5; 8 bases map to TRBD1. Trimming removed 2 bases from V and 0 bases from J; junction bases left unmatched: 9. The CDR3 loop spans 18 amino acids. Germline V lookup: CDR1 MNHNS, CDR2 SASEGT. The CDR3 DNA reads as TGTGCCAGCAGTGAACGGGACAGGACAGTATATAGCAATCAGCCCCAGCATTTT. Translation gives CASSERDRTVYSNQPQHF.

The chain has TRBV11-2 and TRBJ2-7; TRBD1 is a possible D gene (5 bases). CDR1 is SGHAT and CDR2 is FQNNGV in the germline V gene. The CDR3 spans 14 residues. Trimming stripped 2 bases from V and 4 bases from J, with 12 bases between. The CDR3 reads CASSLSDNGYEQYF. For the CDR3, the DNA is TGTGCCAGCAGCTTATCGGACAACGGTTACGAGCAGTACTTC.

Only one count was recorded for this clone. This chain joins TRBV30 and TRBJ1-1, with D hard to call. Germline V gives CDR1 GTSNPN, CDR2 SVGIG (reference sequence). The CDR3 is made up of 13 amino acids. V was pared by 5 bases and J by 4 bases, with 14 bases between. The CDR3 here is CAWSRGGITEAFF. As DNA, the CDR3 is TGTGCCTGGTCCCGGGGAGGAATCACTGAAGCTTTCTTT. The full variable domain, with the rest looked up from reference TRBV30 and TRBJ1-1, is SQTIHQWPATLVQPVGSPLSLECTVEGTSNPNLYWYRQAAGRGLQLLFYSVGIGQISSEVPQNLSASRPQDRQFILSSKKLLLSDSGFYLCAWSRGGITEAFFGQGTRLTVV.

This chain uses TRBV15 with TRBJ2-6; D is unclear. The V end lost 0 bases, the J end lost 0 bases, and 12 bases lay between the germline ends. The germline V gene has CDR1 LNHNV and CDR2 YYDKDF (reference sequence). The CDR3 is 18 amino acids. In nucleotides, the CDR3 is TGTGCCACCAGCAGAGATTCAGTAGGGCACTCTGGGGCCAACGTCCTGACTTTC. Its translation: CATSRDSVGHSGANVLTF.

V is TRBV4-2 and J is TRBJ2-1, with D hard to call. Trimming took 2 bases from V and 5 from J, leaving 4 bases between them. CDR3 length: 12 residues. Germline V gene sequence: CDR1 LGHNA, CDR2 YNFKEQ. The CDR3 nucleotides read TGTGCCAGCAGCCAACGAGACAATGAGCAGTTCTTC. This translates into CASSQRDNEQFF.